This note documents a single TCR beta chain sequence. The sample originates from a study of blood T cell repertoires in COVID-19. Background on the study: COVID-19 samples, acute and convalescent, were from the United States, Italy and Spain. T cells, B-cell-depleted T cells, or PBMCs supplied cDNA or gDNA.

Germline assignment: CDR1 SGHTA and CDR2 FQGNSA. Trimming took 4 bases from V and 5 from J; bases not matched to a gene: 7. The length of the CDR3 is 14 residues. Method: immunoSEQ multiplex PCR; TCRdb's copy keeps in-frame clones and lacks some. Among 200,000 to 250,000 clones listed, 88% were seen once. Sequencing was performed on peripheral blood. The TCR was taken from a woman in her 30s with COVID-19, enrolled during active disease. The gene calls are TRBV7-2 and TRBJ1-1; 7 positions agree with TRBD1. The CDR3 DNA reads TGTGCCAGCAGCTGGCCCAGGGGGAGAACTGAAGCTTTCTTT. It is translated as CASSWPRGRTEAFF.